The sequence of this T cell receptor (beta chain) was determined in a study of human T cells and chemical hapten exposure. Sample time point: pre-sensitization, week 0. Stated treatment: therapeutic diphenylcyclopropenone sensitization with weekly scalp DPC. In the authors' workflow: 90,000 to 100,000 TCRs per sample was the median, with a range of about 20,000 to 700,000. TCRdb redid the calling of the RACE reads with MiXCR, one entry per CDR3 protein. TCRdb, not the original authors, processed these V and J calls. The sample has more than 80,000 distinct CDR3 sequences; about a tenth are singletons. V shed 4 bases and J shed 6 bases, with 8 bases lying between them. This CDR3 is built from 11 residues. Germline CDR1 and CDR2: SGHDT and YYEEEE.

V and J are TRBV5-6 and TRBJ2-7, with D perhaps matching TRBD2 (5 bases). The sequencing here drew on whole blood, taken in connection with sensitization to the hapten diphenylcyclopropenone (DPC). The sequence came from a woman aged 55-69 years with alopecia areata. Some clones in this sample may be carry-over from other donors' samples. CDR3 sequence: CASSREVEQYF. CDR3 nucleotides: TGTGCCAGCAGCCGGGAAGTCGAGCAGTACTTC.